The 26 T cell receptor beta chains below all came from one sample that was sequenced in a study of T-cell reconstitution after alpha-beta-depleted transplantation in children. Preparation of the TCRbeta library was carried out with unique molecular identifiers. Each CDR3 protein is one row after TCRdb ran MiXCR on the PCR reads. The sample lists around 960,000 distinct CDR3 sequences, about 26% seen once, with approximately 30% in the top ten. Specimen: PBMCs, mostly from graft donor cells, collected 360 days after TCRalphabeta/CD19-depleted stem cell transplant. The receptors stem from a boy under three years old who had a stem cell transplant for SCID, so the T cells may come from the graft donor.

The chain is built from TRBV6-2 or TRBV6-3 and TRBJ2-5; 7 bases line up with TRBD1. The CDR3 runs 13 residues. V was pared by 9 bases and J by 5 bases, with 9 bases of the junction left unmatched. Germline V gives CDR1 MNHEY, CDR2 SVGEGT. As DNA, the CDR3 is TGTGCCAGTCGGGACAGCCCCTTGGAGACCCAGTACTTC. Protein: CASRDSPLETQYF.

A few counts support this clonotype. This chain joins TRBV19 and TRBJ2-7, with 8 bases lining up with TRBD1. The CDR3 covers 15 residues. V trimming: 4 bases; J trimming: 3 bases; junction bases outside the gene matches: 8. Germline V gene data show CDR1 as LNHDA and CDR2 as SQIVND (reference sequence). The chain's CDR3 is CASSSGQGNLYEQYF. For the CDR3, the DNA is TGTGCCAGTAGTAGCGGACAGGGAAATCTCTACGAGCAGTACTTC.

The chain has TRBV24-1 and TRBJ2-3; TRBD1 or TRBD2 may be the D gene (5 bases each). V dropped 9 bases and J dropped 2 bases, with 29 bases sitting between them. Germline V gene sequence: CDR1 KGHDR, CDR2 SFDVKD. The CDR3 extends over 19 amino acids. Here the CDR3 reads CATPDPQDRDLGDTDTQYF. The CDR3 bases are TGTGCCACCCCTGATCCTCAAGACCGGGACCTAGGAGACACAGATACGCAGTATTTT.

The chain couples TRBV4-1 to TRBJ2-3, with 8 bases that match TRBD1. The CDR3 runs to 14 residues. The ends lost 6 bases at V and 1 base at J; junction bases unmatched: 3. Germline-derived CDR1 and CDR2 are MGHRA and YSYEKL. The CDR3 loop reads CASRPTGGTDTQYF. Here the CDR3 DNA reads TGCGCCAGCAGACCGACAGGGGGCACAGATACGCAGTATTTT.

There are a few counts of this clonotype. This chain's CDR3 is CASSHSSGANVLTF. Here the CDR3 DNA reads TGTGCCAGCAGTCATAGCTCTGGGGCCAACGTCCTGACTTTC. The chain links TRBV12-3 or TRBV12-4 to TRBJ2-6; D is unresolved. V lost 5 bases and J 0 bases, leaving 5 bases between the germline ends. The CDR3 runs to 14 residues.

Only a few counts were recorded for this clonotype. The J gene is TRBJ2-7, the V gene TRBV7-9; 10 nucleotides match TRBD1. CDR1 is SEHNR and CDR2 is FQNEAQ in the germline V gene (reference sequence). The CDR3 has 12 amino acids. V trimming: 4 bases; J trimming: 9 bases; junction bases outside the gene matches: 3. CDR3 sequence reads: CASSSGQGRQYF. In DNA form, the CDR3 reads TGTGCCAGCAGCTCGGGACAGGGGAGGCAGTACTTC. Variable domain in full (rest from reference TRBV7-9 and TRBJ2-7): DTGVSQNPRHKITKRGQNVTFRCDPISEHNRLYWYRQTLGQGPEFLTYFQNEAQLEKSRLLSDRFSAERPKGSFSTLEIQRTEQGDSAMYLCASSSGQGRQYFGPGTRLTVT.

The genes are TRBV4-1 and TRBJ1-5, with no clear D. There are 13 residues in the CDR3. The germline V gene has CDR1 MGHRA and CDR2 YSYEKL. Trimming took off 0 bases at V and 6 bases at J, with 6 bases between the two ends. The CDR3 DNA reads TGCGCCAGCAGCCAAGAGGTGGCTCAGCCCCAGCATTTT. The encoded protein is CASSQEVAQPQHF.

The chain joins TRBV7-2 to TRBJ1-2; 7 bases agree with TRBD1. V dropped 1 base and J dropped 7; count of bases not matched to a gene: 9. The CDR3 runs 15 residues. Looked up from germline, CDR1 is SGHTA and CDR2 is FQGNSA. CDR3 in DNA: TGTGCCAGCAGCTTAGGGTCGACAGGGTGGGGTGGCTACACCTTC. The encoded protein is CASSLGSTGWGGYTF.

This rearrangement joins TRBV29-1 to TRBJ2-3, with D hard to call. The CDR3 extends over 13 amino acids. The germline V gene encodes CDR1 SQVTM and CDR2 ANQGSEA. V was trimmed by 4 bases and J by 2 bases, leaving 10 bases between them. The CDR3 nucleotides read TGCAGCGTTGGGCAGGTCCTCACAGATACGCAGTATTTT. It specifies CSVGQVLTDTQYF.

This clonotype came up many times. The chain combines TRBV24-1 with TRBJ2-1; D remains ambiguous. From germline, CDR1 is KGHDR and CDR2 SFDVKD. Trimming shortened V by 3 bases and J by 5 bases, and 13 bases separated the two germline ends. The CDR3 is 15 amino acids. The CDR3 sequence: CATSDRKRPNNEQFF. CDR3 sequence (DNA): TGTGCCACCAGTGATCGCAAAAGGCCAAACAATGAGCAGTTCTTC.

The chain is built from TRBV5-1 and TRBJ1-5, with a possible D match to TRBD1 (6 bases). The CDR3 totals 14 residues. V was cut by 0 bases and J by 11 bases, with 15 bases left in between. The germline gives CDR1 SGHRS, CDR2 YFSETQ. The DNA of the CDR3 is TGCGCCAGCAGCTTGGATGGGGGCCCCTGGGCCCAGCATTTT. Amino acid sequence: CASSLDGGPWAQHF. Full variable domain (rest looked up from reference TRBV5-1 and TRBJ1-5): KAGVTQTPRYLIKTRGQQVTLSCSPISGHRSVSWYQQTPGQGLQFLFEYFSETQRNKGNFPGRFSGRQFSNSRSEMNVSTLELGDSALYLCASSLDGGPWAQHFGDGTRLSIL.

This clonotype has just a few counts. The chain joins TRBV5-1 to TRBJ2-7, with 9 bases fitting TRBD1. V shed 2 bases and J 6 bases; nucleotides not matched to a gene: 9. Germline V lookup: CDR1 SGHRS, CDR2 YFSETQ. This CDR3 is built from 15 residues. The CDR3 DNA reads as TGCGCCAGCAGCTTTAACAGGGGGCAGGGGGGCGAGCAGTACTTC. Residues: CASSFNRGQGGEQYF.

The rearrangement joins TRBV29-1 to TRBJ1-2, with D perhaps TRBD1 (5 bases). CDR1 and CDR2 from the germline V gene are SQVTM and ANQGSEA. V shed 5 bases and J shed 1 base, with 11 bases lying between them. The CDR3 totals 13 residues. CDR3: CSVQRGSNYGYTF. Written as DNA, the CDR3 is TGCAGCGTTCAGAGGGGAAGTAACTATGGCTACACCTTC. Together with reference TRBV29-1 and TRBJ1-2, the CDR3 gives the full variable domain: SAVISQKPSRDICQRGTSLTIQCQVDSQVTMMFWYRQQPGQSLTLIATANQGSEATYESGFVIDKFPISRPNLTFSTLTVSNMSPEDSSIYLCSVQRGSNYGYTFGSGTRLTVV.

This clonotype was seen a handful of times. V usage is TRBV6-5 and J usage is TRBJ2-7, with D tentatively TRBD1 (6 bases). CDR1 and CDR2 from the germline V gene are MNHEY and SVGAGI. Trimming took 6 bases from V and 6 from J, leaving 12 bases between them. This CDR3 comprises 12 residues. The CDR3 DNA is TGTGCCAGCAGCGTGAGAGGGGGCGAGCAGTACTTC. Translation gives CASSVRGGEQYF.

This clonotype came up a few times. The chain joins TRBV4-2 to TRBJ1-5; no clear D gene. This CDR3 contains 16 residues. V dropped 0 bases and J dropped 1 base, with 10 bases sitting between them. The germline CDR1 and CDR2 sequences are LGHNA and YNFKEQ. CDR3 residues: CASSQEVFRSNQPQHF. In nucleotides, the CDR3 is TGTGCCAGCAGCCAAGAAGTCTTCCGGAGCAATCAGCCCCAGCATTTT.

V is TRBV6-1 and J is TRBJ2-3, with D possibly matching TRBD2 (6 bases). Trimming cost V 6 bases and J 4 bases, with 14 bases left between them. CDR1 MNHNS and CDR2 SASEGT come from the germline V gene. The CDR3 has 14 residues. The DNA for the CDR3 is TGTGCCAGCAGCCCTGGCGGGGAGGCAGATACGCAGTATTTT. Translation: CASSPGGEADTQYF.

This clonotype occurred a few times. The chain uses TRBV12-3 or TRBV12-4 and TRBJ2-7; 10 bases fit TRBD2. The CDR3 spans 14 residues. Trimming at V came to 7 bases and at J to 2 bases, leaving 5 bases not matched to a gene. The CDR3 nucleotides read TGTGCCAGCACCCCAGCGGGGGGGGCCTACGAGCAGTACTTC. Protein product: CASTPAGGAYEQYF.

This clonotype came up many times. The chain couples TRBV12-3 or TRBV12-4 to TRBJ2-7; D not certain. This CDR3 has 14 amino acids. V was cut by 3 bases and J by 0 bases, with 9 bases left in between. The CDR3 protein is CASSLQASSYEQYF. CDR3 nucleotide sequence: TGTGCCAGCAGTTTGCAGGCCAGCTCCTACGAGCAGTACTTC.

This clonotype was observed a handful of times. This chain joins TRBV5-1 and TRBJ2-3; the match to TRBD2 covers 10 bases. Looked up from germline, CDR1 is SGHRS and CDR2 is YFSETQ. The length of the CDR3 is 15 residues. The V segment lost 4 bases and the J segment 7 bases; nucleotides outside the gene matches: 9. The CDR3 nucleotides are TGCGCCAGCAGCCCAGTAGCGGGGGGACAGAATACGCAGTATTTT. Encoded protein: CASSPVAGGQNTQYF.

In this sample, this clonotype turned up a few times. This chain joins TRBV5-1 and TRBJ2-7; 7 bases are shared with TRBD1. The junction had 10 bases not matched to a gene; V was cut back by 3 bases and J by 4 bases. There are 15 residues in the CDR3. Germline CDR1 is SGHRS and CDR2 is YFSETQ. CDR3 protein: CASSSDRLGPYEQYF. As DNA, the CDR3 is TGCGCCAGCAGCTCGGACAGGTTGGGGCCTTACGAGCAGTACTTC.

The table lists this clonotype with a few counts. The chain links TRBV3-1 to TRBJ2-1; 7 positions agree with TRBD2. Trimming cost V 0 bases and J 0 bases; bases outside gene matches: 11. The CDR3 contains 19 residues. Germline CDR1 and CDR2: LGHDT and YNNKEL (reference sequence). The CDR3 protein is CASSQDSTGAGSSYNEQFF. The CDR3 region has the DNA TGTGCCAGCAGCCAAGATTCTACCGGAGCGGGGAGCTCCTACAATGAGCAGTTCTTC.

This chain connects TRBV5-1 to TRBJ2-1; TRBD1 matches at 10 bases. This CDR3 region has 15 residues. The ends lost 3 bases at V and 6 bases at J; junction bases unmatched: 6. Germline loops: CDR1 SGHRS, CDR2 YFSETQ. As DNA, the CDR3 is TGCGCCAGCAGCTGGGGACAGGGGTCCGGCAATGAGCAGTTCTTC. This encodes CASSWGQGSGNEQFF.

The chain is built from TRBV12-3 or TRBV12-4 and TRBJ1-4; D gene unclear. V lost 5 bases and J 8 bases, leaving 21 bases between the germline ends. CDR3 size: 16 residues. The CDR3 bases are TGTGCCAGCAGTCCCCGTCAAGGTGGTGAAAGGGAAAAACTGTTTTTT. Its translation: CASSPRQGGEREKLFF.

CDR3 in DNA: TGCGCCAGCAGCCCGCGGGACAGGTGGCAAGCTTTCTTT. Its protein is CASSPRDRWQAFF. This chain connects TRBV4-1 to TRBJ1-1, with TRBD1 matching over 8 bases. Per the germline V gene, CDR1 is MGHRA and CDR2 is YSYEKL. The CDR3 loop spans 13 amino acids. V dropped 4 bases and J dropped 9; count of bases not matched to a gene: 7.

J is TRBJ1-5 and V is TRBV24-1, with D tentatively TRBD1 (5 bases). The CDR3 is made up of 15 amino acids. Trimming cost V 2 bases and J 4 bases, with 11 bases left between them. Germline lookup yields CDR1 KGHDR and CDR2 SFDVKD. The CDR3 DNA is TGTGCCACCAGTGATTCTAGGGGCCCGAATCAGCCCCAGCATTTT. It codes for CATSDSRGPNQPQHF.

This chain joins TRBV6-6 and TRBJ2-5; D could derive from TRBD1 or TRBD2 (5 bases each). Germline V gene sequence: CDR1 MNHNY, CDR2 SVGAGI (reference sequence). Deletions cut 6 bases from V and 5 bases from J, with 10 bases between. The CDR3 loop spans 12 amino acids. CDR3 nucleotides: TGTGCCAGCAGGAGGGGTGGGGAGACCCAGTACTTC. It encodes CASRRGGETQYF.